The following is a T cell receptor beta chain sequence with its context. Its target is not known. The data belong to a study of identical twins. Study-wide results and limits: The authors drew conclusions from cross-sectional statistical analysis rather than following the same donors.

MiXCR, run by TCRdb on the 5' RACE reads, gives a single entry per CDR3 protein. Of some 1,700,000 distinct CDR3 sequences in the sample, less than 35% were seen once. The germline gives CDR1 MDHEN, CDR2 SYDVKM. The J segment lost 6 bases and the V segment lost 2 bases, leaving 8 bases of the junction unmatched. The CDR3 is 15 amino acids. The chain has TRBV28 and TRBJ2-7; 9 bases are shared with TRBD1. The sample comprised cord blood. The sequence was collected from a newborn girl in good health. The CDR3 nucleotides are TGTGCCAGCAGTTTACCCTACGGACAGGGGACCGAGCAGTACTTC. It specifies CASSLPYGQGTEQYF.